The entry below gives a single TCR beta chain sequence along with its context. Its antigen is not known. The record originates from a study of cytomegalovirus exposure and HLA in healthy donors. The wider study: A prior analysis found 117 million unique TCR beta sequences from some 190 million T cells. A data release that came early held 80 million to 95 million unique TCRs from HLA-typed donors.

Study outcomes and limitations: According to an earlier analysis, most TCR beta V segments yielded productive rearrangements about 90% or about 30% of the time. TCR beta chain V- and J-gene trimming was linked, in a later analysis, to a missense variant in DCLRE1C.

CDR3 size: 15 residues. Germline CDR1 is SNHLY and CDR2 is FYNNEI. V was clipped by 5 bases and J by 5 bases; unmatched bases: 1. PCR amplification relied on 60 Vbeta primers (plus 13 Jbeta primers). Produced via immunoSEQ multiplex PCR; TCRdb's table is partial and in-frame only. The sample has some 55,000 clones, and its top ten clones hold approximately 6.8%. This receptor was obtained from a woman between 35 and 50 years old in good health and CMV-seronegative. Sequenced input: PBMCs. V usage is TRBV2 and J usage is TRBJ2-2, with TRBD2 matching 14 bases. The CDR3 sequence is CASSRTSGGTGELFF. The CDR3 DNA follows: TGTGCCAGCAGTCGGACTAGCGGGGGGACCGGGGAGCTGTTTTTT.